Each of the 16 T cell receptor beta chains below was sequenced from the same sample in a study of cytomegalovirus exposure and HLA in healthy donors. In the PCR, 60 Vbeta and 13 Jbeta primers were used. Profiled with immunoSEQ multiplex PCR; TCRdb holds only in-frame clones, not every one. This table holds 250,000 to 350,000 clones, more than 55% found once. Sequencing was done on a sample of PBMCs. The receptors were sampled from a female donor in good health and CMV-seronegative.

The chain joins TRBV27 to TRBJ1-2; TRBD1 agrees at 12 bases. This CDR3 comprises 13 residues. The junction had 3 bases not matched to a gene; V was cut back by 6 bases and J by 7 bases. The germline CDR1 and CDR2 sequences are MNHEY and SMNVEV (reference sequence). The CDR3 spells CASRGQGAPGYTF. CDR3 in DNA: TGTGCCAGCAGGGGACAGGGGGCGCCTGGCTACACCTTC.

In this sample, this clone turned up a few times. The gene calls are TRBV2 and TRBJ2-5; TRBD1 is a possible D gene (6 bases). The CDR3 length is 13 residues. Germline lookup yields CDR1 SNHLY and CDR2 FYNNEI. V was cut by 4 bases and J by 9 bases, with 15 bases left in between. The CDR3: CASSGQVRVSQYF. CDR3 nucleotides: TGTGCCAGCAGTGGACAGGTGCGGGTCTCCCAGTACTTC. Full variable domain (missing parts from reference TRBV2 and TRBJ2-5): EPEVTQTPSHQVTQMGQEVILRCVPISNHLYFYWYRQILGQKVEFLVSFYNNEISEKSEIFDDQFSVERPDGSNFTLKIRSTKLEDSAMYFCASSGQVRVSQYFGPGTRLLVL.

The genes are TRBV15 and TRBJ1-3; tentatively, D is TRBD1 (6 bases). This CDR3 is built from 16 residues. V lost 1 base to trimming and J lost 2 bases, with 12 bases between them. The germline V gene has CDR1 LNHNV and CDR2 YYDKDF (reference sequence). In DNA form, the CDR3 reads TGTGCCACCAGCAGAGGGGAAGGGGGTCCTGGAAACACCATATATTTT. Its protein is CATSRGEGGPGNTIYF.

V is TRBV7-2 and J is TRBJ1-5; tentatively, D is TRBD1 (5 bases). This CDR3 spans 16 amino acids. V dropped 1 base and J dropped 2 bases, with 12 bases sitting between them. Germline CDR1 reads SGHTA; CDR2 reads FQGNSA. In DNA form, the CDR3 reads TGTGCCAGCAGCTTAGTAGGAGGGGACGGCAATCAGCCCCAGCATTTT. Translated, it gives CASSLVGGDGNQPQHF.

The chain couples TRBV19 to TRBJ1-5; TRBD1 is a possible D gene (6 bases). The CDR3 extends over 19 amino acids. Trimming left V 1 base short and J 0 bases short, with 19 bases between. CDR1 LNHDA and CDR2 SQIVND come from the germline V gene (reference sequence). This chain's CDR3 is CASSIVQGQRSYSNQPQHF. In nucleotides, the CDR3 is TGTGCCAGTAGTATAGTACAAGGACAGCGAAGTTATAGCAATCAGCCCCAGCATTTT.

The chain is built from TRBV4-2 and TRBJ2-2; 10 nucleotides align to TRBD1. The CDR3 is 16 amino acids. The germline gives CDR1 LGHNA, CDR2 YNFKEQ. V lost 5 bases, J lost 4 bases, and 7 bases stayed unmatched. CDR3 protein: CASSFRQGAGTGELFF. The CDR3 DNA reads as TGTGCCAGCAGCTTCCGACAGGGGGCTGGCACCGGGGAGCTGTTTTTT.

This clone was observed a handful of times. The chain is built from TRBV4-2 and TRBJ2-7; 9 bases map to TRBD2. V lost 4 bases, J lost 5 bases, and 12 bases stayed unmatched. CDR1 and CDR2 (germline): LGHNA, YNFKEQ. This CDR3 has 16 residues. CDR3 amino acids: CASSRPGAGLANEQYF. In DNA form, the CDR3 reads TGTGCCAGCAGCCGCCCCGGGGCGGGACTAGCCAACGAGCAGTACTTC.

This clone was picked up a small number of times. The chain is built from TRBV11-2 and TRBJ2-7; 11 bases line up with TRBD2. The CDR3 covers 16 residues. V was pared by 3 bases and J by 0 bases, with 4 bases of the junction left unmatched. CDR1 and CDR2 (germline): SGHAT, FQNNGV. This chain's CDR3 is CASSFTSGSSSYEQYF. CDR3 sequence (DNA): TGTGCCAGCAGCTTTACTAGCGGGAGTAGCTCCTACGAGCAGTACTTC.

V and J are TRBV4-2 and TRBJ1-3; 8 positions match TRBD2. With the DNA end fitting TRBJ2-2 better, the J assignment may be wrong. The V gene's germline CDR1 is LGHNA and CDR2 YNFKEQ. The CDR3 spans 15 residues. The CDR3 region is CASRLLAVDTGELFF. The CDR3 DNA reads TGTGCCAGCAGGCTACTAGCGGTCGACACCGGGGAGCTGTTTTTT.

The chain is built from TRBV7-6 and TRBJ2-7; 7 nucleotides line up with TRBD1. The CDR3 has 14 residues. Germline V gives CDR1 SGHVS, CDR2 FNYEAQ. The J segment lost 5 bases and the V segment lost 1 base, leaving 5 bases of the junction unmatched. The CDR3 DNA follows: TGTGCCAGCAGCTTAGGGTTCGACAGGGACGAGCAGTACTTC. This sequence encodes CASSLGFDRDEQYF.

In this sample, this clone turned up once. This chain connects TRBV25-1 to TRBJ2-5, with TRBD1 as a possible D gene (6 bases). The CDR3 length is 18 residues. V was cut by 2 bases and J by 2 bases, with 21 bases left in between. Germline CDR1 MGHDK, CDR2 SYGVNS. The chain's CDR3 is CASSEGGLRAGVQETQYF. The CDR3 bases are TGTGCCAGCAGTGAAGGGGGCCTCCGGGCGGGTGTTCAAGAGACCCAGTACTTC. Full variable domain (rest looked up from reference TRBV25-1 and TRBJ2-5): EADIYQTPRYLVIGTGKKITLECSQTMGHDKMYWYQQDPGMELHLIHYSYGVNSTEKGDLSSESTVSRIRTEHFPLTLESARPSHTSQYLCASSEGGLRAGVQETQYFGPGTRLLVL.

This clone was observed once. The rearrangement links TRBV5-1 to TRBJ2-5; D not resolved. This CDR3 spans 13 amino acids. Germline V lookup: CDR1 SGHRS, CDR2 YFSETQ. The ends were cut back, 2 bases at V and 4 bases at J, with 9 bases in the middle. CDR3 in DNA: TGCGCCAGCAGCTTCCACGGCGGAGAGACCCAGTACTTC. It is translated as CASSFHGGETQYF.

CDR3 sequence reads: CASSGDRASGYTF. The CDR3 DNA reads TGTGCCAGCAGCGGCGACAGGGCCAGTGGCTACACCTTC. This chain uses TRBV9 with TRBJ1-2; TRBD1 matches at 7 bases. The CDR3 is 13 residues long. Germline values: CDR1 SGDLS, CDR2 YYNGEE. V trimming: 3 bases; J trimming: 7 bases; junction bases outside the gene matches: 6. Full variable domain (outside the CDR3, taken from reference TRBV9 and TRBJ1-2): DSGVTQTPKHLITATGQRVTLRCSPRSGDLSVYWYQQSLDQGLQFLIQYYNGEERAKGNILERFSAQQFPDLHSELNLSSLELGDSALYFCASSGDRASGYTFGSGTRLTVV.

This clone was picked up a small number of times. CDR3 sequence reads: CASRPGQGSYEQYF. The CDR3 DNA reads TGTGCCAGCAGGCCGGGACAGGGGAGCTACGAGCAGTACTTC. The chain recombines TRBV27 with TRBJ2-7, with 10 bases identical to TRBD1. CDR3 length: 14 amino acids. Trimming at V came to 6 bases and at J to 3 bases, leaving 5 bases not matched to a gene. Germline-derived CDR1 and CDR2 are MNHEY and SMNVEV (reference sequence).

This rearrangement joins TRBV5-1 to TRBJ2-7; 8 positions agree with TRBD1. The CDR3 covers 15 residues. CDR1 and CDR2 (germline): SGHRS, YFSETQ. J was trimmed by 5 bases and V by 0 bases; bases with no gene match: 7. The CDR3 protein is CASSLAGQGAHEQYF. The DNA for the CDR3 is TGCGCCAGCAGCTTGGCTGGACAGGGTGCCCACGAGCAGTACTTC.

V is TRBV9 and J is TRBJ2-2; 9 bases line up with TRBD2. V was clipped by 0 bases and J by 2 bases; unmatched bases: 5. The germline CDR1 and CDR2 sequences are SGDLS and YYNGEE. The CDR3 totals 17 residues. The CDR3 spells CASSVDLAGFNTGELFF. The CDR3 DNA follows: TGTGCCAGCAGCGTAGATCTAGCGGGATTTAACACCGGGGAGCTGTTTTTT.